This T cell receptor (beta chain) was recovered during a study of blood T cell repertoires in COVID-19. Study background: T cells, B-cell-depleted T cells, or PBMCs supplied cDNA or gDNA.

Here immunoSEQ multiplex PCR was the method, and the copy in TCRdb shows in-frame clones only, minus some. The sample yields around 310,000 clones, roughly 89% seen once. This TCR derives from a middle-aged woman with COVID-19, enrolled during active disease. The sequenced material came from peripheral blood.

The CDR3 DNA follows: TGTGCCAGCAGCCGAACGGGACAGGGGGACACTGAAGCTTTCTTT. This gives the protein CASSRTGQGDTEAFF. The J gene is TRBJ1-1, the V gene TRBV11-3; 11 bases match TRBD1. The germline V gene encodes CDR1 SGHNT and CDR2 YENEEA. V was clipped by 5 bases and J by 3 bases; unmatched bases: 5. The CDR3 is 15 residues long.